These T cell receptor beta chains were read from a single sample in a study of T cell repertoires in cytomegalovirus infection. TCRdb recomputed calls from the reads with MiXCR, one row per CDR3 protein. The profile covers roughly 630,000 distinct CDR3 sequences, with 20% to 25% appearing a single time and around 7.6% taken by the ten largest. Specimen: CD8+ T cells from PBMCs. These receptors were obtained from a human donor in good health (CMV status not recorded). Some clones in this sample may be carry-over from other donors' samples. Both conserved end residues are part of each CDR3. The D gene is left open where the match is weak. Clone size, where shown, is once, few, many, or a class for clones that have expanded.

cdr3_aa	cdr3_nt	clone_size	cdr3_length	v_call	d_call	j_call
CASSSSGTGTDTQYF	TGTGCCAGTAGTTCCTCCGGGACAGGGACAGATACGCAGTATTTT	many	15	TRBV19	TRBD1	TRBJ2-3
CASSYSFQGNEQFF	TGTGCCAGCAGTTATTCCTTCCAGGGAAATGAGCAGTTCTTC	.	14	TRBV6-8	.	TRBJ2-1
CASSTLQHGNQPQHF	TGTGCCAGCAGTACACTCCAACACGGCAATCAGCCCCAGCATTTT	few	15	TRBV28	.	TRBJ1-5
CASSFHRQPYNEQFF	TGTGCCAGCAGCTTTCATAGACAGCCCTACAATGAGCAGTTCTTC	many	15	TRBV7-9	.	TRBJ2-1
CASSYDRNIQYF	TGTGCCAGCAGTTACGACAGAAACATTCAGTACTTC	few	12	TRBV6-5	.	TRBJ2-4
CASSTPGRYNEQFF	TGTGCCAGCAGCACACCGGGACGGTACAATGAGCAGTTCTTC	many	14	TRBV7-8	.	TRBJ2-1
CASSSSVGDAYEQYF	TGCGCCAGCAGCTCTAGCGTGGGGGACGCCTACGAGCAGTACTTC	few	15	TRBV4-1	.	TRBJ2-7
CASSLDRVITGELFF	TGTGCCAGCAGCTTGGACAGGGTGATCACCGGGGAGCTGTTTTTT	few	15	TRBV5-5	.	TRBJ2-2
CASSPSETNFYNEQFF	TGTGCCAGCAGCCCCTCCGAGACTAACTTTTACAATGAGCAGTTCTTC	many	16	TRBV7-3	.	TRBJ2-1
CASRRDTAGETQYF	TGTGCCAGCAGGAGGGACACGGCAGGGGAGACCCAGTACTTC	many	14	TRBV7-9	.	TRBJ2-5
CASSQAEEGKAFF	TGTGCCAGCAGCCAAGCCGAGGAGGGGAAAGCTTTCTTT	.	13	TRBV4-2	.	TRBJ1-1
CASSQETTAAGELFF	TGCGCCAGCAGCCAAGAGACTACCGCCGCCGGGGAGCTGTTTTTT	many	15	TRBV4-1	.	TRBJ2-2
CASSGSPQYEQFF	TGTGCCAGCAGCGGCTCCCCGCAATATGAGCAGTTCTTC	.	13	TRBV7-9	.	TRBJ2-1
CANSLGTASTDTQYF	TGTGCCAACAGCTTAGGGACAGCTAGCACAGATACGCAGTATTTT	.	15	TRBV7-9	TRBD1	TRBJ2-3
CASRISGEKLFF	TGTGCCAGCAGAATCAGTGGGGAAAAACTGTTTTTT	many	12	TRBV7-8	.	TRBJ1-4
CATSRSPGTEETQYF	TGTGCCACCAGCAGATCCCCCGGGACCGAAGAGACCCAGTACTTC	few	15	TRBV15	.	TRBJ2-5
CASSLESSQFGQPQHF	TGTGCCAGCAGTTTAGAAAGCAGTCAATTCGGACAGCCCCAGCATTTT	.	16	TRBV12-3/TRBV12-4	.	TRBJ1-5
CASSFISGGRNTQYF	TGTGCCAGCAGTTTTATATCGGGGGGCCGGAATACGCAGTATTTT	many	15	TRBV7-2	.	TRBJ2-3
CASSPNLWTHSGNTIYF	TGTGCCAGCAGCCCGAATCTTTGGACCCACTCTGGAAACACCATATATTTT	few	17	TRBV11-3	.	TRBJ1-3
CASKRDSGTIHYNEQFF	TGTGCCAGCAAGCGGGACAGTGGAACAATACACTACAATGAGCAGTTCTTC	.	17	TRBV12-3/TRBV12-4	.	TRBJ2-1
CASSSLGGETQYF	TGTGCCAGCAGCTCGCTAGGGGGAGAGACCCAGTACTTC	few	13	TRBV7-6	.	TRBJ2-5
CSGGAGQGAYEQFF	TGCAGCGGAGGGGCGGGACAGGGGGCTTATGAGCAGTTCTTC	few	14	TRBV29-1	TRBD1	TRBJ2-1
CASSIRDRVTNEQFF	TGTGCCAGCAGCATCCGGGACCGGGTTACCAATGAGCAGTTCTTC	many	15	TRBV7-2	.	TRBJ2-1
CASRPRGQGETEAFF	TGCGCCAGCAGACCCCGGGGACAGGGGGAGACTGAAGCTTTCTTT	once	15	TRBV5-1	TRBD1	TRBJ1-1
CASSFVAAGDFNEQFF	TGTGCCAGCAGTTTCGTCGCAGCGGGGGATTTCAATGAGCAGTTCTTC	.	16	TRBV28	TRBD2	TRBJ2-1
CASSLPDRGLNTEAFF	TGTGCCAGCAGCCTACCGGACAGGGGGTTGAACACTGAAGCTTTCTTT	.	16	TRBV7-9	TRBD1	TRBJ1-1
CASSQEGVREVGTEAFF	TGCGCCAGCAGCCAAGAAGGGGTCAGGGAAGTTGGTACTGAAGCTTTCTTT	few	17	TRBV4-1	.	TRBJ1-1
CASSYSSAGGDTQYF	TGTGCCAGCAGTTACTCGTCAGCGGGGGGGGATACGCAGTATTTT	many	15	TRBV6-5	TRBD2	TRBJ2-3
CASSLELAGSTYEQYF	TGTGCCAGCAGCTTAGAACTAGCGGGGTCAACCTACGAGCAGTACTTC	many	16	TRBV7-6	TRBD2	TRBJ2-7
CASSLAVTAYGYTF	TGTGCCAGCAGCTTAGCGGTGACAGCCTATGGCTACACCTTC	.	14	TRBV7-9	.	TRBJ1-2
CASSHGGKGGELFF	TGCGCCAGCAGCCATGGGGGGAAGGGCGGGGAGCTGTTTTTT	.	14	TRBV4-3	.	TRBJ2-2
CASSRLFGGEQFF	TGTGCCAGCAGCCGCTTATTTGGGGGTGAGCAGTTCTTC	few	13	TRBV12-3/TRBV12-4	.	TRBJ2-1